This TCR beta chain stems from a study of stem cell transplantation in POMP-related autoinflammatory disease. Overall study: Before transplant: CD4+ naive skewing, low CD8+ proportions, reduced cytokine secretion. Regarding the study as a whole: A trend toward lower repertoire diversity and greater clonality appeared in every analyzed T-cell subset of PRAID patients.

Repertoires were generated with immunoSEQ multiplex PCR, while TCRdb's copy carries only in-frame clones and drops some. The table has some 33,000 clones, 85% to 90% seen once. Comments on this clone: What it binds is not known.

Trimming took 4 bases from V and 3 from J; bases not matched to a gene: 6. The germline CDR1 and CDR2 sequences are SGHNT and YYREEE (reference sequence). The CDR3 runs 14 residues. Sequenced material: CD4+ T cells from PBMCs, taken before stem cell transplantation. This sequence originates from a human donor with POMP-related autoinflammation and immune dysregulation (PRAID). This chain links TRBV5-4 with TRBJ2-5; 7 bases align to TRBD1. The CDR3 loop is CASSTGQAKETQYF. Here the CDR3 DNA reads TGTGCCAGCAGCACCGGACAGGCTAAAGAGACCCAGTACTTC.